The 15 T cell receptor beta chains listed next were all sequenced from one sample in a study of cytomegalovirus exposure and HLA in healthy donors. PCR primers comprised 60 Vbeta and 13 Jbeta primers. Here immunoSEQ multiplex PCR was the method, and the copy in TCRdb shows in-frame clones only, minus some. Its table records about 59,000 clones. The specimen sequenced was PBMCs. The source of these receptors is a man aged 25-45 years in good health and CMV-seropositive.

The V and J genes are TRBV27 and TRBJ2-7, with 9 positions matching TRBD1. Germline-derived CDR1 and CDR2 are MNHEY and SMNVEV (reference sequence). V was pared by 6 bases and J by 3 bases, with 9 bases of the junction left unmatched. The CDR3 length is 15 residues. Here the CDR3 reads CASRPPGQGVYEQYF. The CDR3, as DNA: TGTGCCAGCAGGCCTCCGGGACAGGGCGTCTACGAGCAGTACTTC.

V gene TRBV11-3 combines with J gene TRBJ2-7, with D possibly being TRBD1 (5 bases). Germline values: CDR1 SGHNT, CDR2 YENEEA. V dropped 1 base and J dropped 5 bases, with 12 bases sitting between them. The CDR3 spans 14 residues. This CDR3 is CASSLVQGGHEQYF. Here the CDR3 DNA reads TGTGCCAGCAGCTTAGTGCAGGGTGGGCACGAGCAGTACTTC.

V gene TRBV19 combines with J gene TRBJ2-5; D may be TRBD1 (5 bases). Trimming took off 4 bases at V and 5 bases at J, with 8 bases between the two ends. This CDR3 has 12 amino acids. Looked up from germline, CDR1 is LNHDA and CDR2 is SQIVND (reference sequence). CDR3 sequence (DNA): TGTGCCAGTAGTACCAACAGGGAGACCCAGTACTTC. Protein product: CASSTNRETQYF.

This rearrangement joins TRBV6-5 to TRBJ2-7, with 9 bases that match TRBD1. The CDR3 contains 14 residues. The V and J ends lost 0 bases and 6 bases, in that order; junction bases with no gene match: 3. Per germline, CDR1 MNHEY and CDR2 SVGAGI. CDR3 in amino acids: CASSYSRTGVEQYF. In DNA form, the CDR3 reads TGTGCCAGCAGTTACTCAAGGACAGGGGTCGAGCAGTACTTC.

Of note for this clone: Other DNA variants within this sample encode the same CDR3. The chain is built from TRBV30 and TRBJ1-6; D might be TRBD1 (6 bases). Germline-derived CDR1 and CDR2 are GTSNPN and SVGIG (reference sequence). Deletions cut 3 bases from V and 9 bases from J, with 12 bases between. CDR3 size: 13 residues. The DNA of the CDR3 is TGTGCCTGGAGAGGAAAAGGGGGTTCACCCCTCCACTTT. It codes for CAWRGKGGSPLHF.

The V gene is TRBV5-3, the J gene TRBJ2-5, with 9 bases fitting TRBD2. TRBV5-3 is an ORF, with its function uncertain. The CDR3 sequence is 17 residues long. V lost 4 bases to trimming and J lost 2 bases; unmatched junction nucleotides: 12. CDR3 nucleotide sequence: TGTGCCAGAAGCGAAGAACCCGGGACTAGCAGTCAAGAGACCCAGTACTTC. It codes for CARSEEPGTSSQETQYF.

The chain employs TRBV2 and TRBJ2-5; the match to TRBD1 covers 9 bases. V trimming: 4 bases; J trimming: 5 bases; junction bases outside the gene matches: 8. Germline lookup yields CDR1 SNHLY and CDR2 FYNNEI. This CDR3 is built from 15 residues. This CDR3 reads CASSGTGGPGETQYF. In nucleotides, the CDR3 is TGTGCCAGCAGTGGAACAGGGGGCCCGGGGGAGACCCAGTACTTC.

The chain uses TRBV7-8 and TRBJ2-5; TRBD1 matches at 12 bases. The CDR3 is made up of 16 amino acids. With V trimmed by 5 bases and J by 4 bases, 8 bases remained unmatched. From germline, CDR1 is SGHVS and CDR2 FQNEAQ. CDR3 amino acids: CASSLGDRGRVETQYF. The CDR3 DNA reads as TGTGCCAGCAGCCTAGGGGACAGGGGGCGCGTAGAGACCCAGTACTTC. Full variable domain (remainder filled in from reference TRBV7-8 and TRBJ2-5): GAGVSQSPRYKVAKRGQDVALRCDPISGHVSLFWYQQALGQGPEFLTYFQNEAQLDKSGLPSDRFFAERPEGSVSTLKIQRTQQEDSAVYLCASSLGDRGRVETQYFGPGTRLLVL.

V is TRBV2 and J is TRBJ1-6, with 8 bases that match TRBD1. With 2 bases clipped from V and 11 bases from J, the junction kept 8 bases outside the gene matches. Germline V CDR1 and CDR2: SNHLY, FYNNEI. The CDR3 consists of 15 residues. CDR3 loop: CASSETRGQGAPLHF. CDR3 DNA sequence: TGTGCCAGCAGTGAAACCCGCGGACAGGGAGCACCCCTCCACTTT.

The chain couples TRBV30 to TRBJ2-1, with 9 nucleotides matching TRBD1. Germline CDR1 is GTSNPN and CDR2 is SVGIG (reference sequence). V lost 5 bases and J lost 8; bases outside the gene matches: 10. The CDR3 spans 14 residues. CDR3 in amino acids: CAWRRGQGVDEQFF. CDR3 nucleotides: TGTGCCTGGCGCCGGGGACAGGGAGTCGATGAGCAGTTCTTC. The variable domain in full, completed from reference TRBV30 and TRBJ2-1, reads SQTIHQWPATLVQPVGSPLSLECTVEGTSNPNLYWYRQAAGRGLQLLFYSVGIGQISSEVPQNLSASRPQDRQFILSSKKLLLSDSGFYLCAWRRGQGVDEQFFGPGTRLTVL.

The CDR3, as DNA: TGTGCCAGCAGCCAAGATGGCCTAGCGGGGGCCACCGGGGAGCTGTTTTTT. Translation: CASSQDGLAGATGELFF. The rearrangement joins TRBV4-2 to TRBJ2-2; TRBD2 aligns across 10 bases. The V segment lost 0 bases and the J segment 4 bases; nucleotides outside the gene matches: 5. In germline, CDR1 is LGHNA, CDR2 YNFKEQ. The CDR3 is made up of 17 amino acids.

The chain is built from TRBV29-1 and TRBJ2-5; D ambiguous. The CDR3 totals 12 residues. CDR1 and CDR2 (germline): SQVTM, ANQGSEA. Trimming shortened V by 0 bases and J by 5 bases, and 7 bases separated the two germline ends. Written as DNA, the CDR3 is TGCAGCGTTGAAGATCGTGAGGAGACCCAGTACTTC. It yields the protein CSVEDREETQYF.

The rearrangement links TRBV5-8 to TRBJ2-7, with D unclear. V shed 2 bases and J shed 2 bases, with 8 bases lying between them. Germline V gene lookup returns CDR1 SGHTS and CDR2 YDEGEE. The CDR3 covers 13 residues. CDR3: CASSFTDAYEQYF. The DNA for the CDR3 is TGTGCCAGCAGCTTTACAGACGCCTACGAGCAGTACTTC.

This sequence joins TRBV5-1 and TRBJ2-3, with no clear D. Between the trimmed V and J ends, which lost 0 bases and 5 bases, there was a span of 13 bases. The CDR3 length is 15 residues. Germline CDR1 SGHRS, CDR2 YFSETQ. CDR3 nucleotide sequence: TGCGCCAGCAGCTTGGCGACTGACTTTGGAGATACGCAGTATTTT. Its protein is CASSLATDFGDTQYF.

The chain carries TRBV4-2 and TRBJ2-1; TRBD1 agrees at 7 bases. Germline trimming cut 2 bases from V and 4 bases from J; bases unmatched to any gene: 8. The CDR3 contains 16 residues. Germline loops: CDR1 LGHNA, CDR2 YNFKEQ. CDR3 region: CASSQQTGHPYNEQFF. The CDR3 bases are TGTGCCAGCAGCCAACAGACAGGGCACCCTTACAATGAGCAGTTCTTC.